These 9 T cell receptor beta chains came from one sample sequenced in a study of response to subunit inactivated influenza vaccine. One entry per CDR3 protein, called by TCRdb with MiXCR from the RT-PCR reads. This repertoire shows approximately 500,000 distinct CDR3 sequences, roughly a quarter found once; its top ten account for 2.5% to 3.5%. Another study also made use of these data, one on T cells expressing NK-cell markers. This second study notes: 5'RACE template switching built TCR beta cDNA with unique molecular identifiers.

The material was CD4+ T cells sorted from PBMCs, obtained 11 to 12 days after vaccination. The origin of the receptors is a man between 45 and 60 years old who received an inactivated influenza vaccine.

The genes are TRBV12-3 or TRBV12-4 and TRBJ2-1; possible D gene TRBD1, 6 bases. The V and J ends lost 2 bases and 4 bases respectively, with 15 bases between them. CDR3 length: 16 amino acids. CDR3 bases: TGTGCCAGCAGTTTAAGTCCCGGGACACGGTACAATGAGCAGTTCTTC. This gives the protein CASSLSPGTRYNEQFF.

This clonotype was observed a handful of times. The rearrangement links TRBV20-1 to TRBJ2-1; D gene ambiguous. Trimming left V 3 bases short and J 10 bases short, with 19 bases between. CDR3 size: 14 residues. Germline CDR1 is DFQATT and CDR2 is SNEGSKA (reference sequence). The DNA for the CDR3 is TGCAGTGCTAGTAGACCCAAATCCACCTGGGAGCAGTTCTTC. Its translation is CSASRPKSTWEQFF.

The chain couples TRBV24-1 to TRBJ2-1, with TRBD2 matching 9 bases. Trimming took 4 bases from V and 2 from J; bases not matched to a gene: 5. CDR1 and CDR2 from the germline V gene are KGHDR and SFDVKD. The CDR3 extends over 16 amino acids. CDR3 nucleotide sequence: TGTGCCACCAGTGACCCGGGACTAGCAGCCTACAATGAGCAGTTCTTC. This sequence encodes CATSDPGLAAYNEQFF.

This chain links TRBV16 with TRBJ1-4, with D uncertain. V lost 2 bases to trimming and J lost 0 bases, with 10 bases between them. Germline CDR1 and CDR2: KGHSY and FQNENV. This CDR3 is built from 16 residues. In DNA, the CDR3 is TGTGCCAGCAGCCAAAGGACCCTTGCAACTAATGAAAAACTGTTTTTT. Translated: CASSQRTLATNEKLFF.

This clonotype showed up many times. The chain is built from TRBV28 and TRBJ2-1; D possibly corresponds to TRBD2 (6 bases). V was trimmed by 7 bases and J by 9 bases, leaving 16 bases between them. The CDR3 is 13 residues long. CDR1 and CDR2 (germline): MDHEN, SYDVKM. CDR3 residues: CASNSPGGAEQFF. Written as DNA, the CDR3 is TGTGCCAGCAATTCCCCAGGAGGGGCTGAGCAGTTCTTC.

The chain has TRBV7-9 and TRBJ2-1; the D call may be TRBD1 or TRBD2 (7 bases each). The CDR3 loop spans 14 amino acids. V lost 5 bases and J 7 bases, leaving 15 bases between the germline ends. The germline CDR1 and CDR2 sequences are SEHNR and FQNEAQ (reference sequence). CDR3 residues: CASSVTGRGNEQFF. DNA of the CDR3: TGTGCCAGCAGCGTGACAGGGAGGGGGAATGAGCAGTTCTTC.

In this sample, this clonotype turned up many times. The gene calls are TRBV5-5 and TRBJ2-3; no firm D call. In germline, CDR1 is SGHKS, CDR2 YYEKEE (reference sequence). This CDR3 contains 14 residues. The V end lost 0 bases, the J end lost 6 bases, and 11 bases lay between the germline ends. DNA for the CDR3: TGTGCCAGCAGCTTGGACAGATGGACGGATACGCAGTATTTT. It specifies CASSLDRWTDTQYF.

In its sample, this clonotype was seen a few times. The chain employs TRBV6-2 or TRBV6-3 and TRBJ1-5; 9 positions agree with TRBD1. Looked up from germline, CDR1 is MNHEY and CDR2 is SVGEGT. This CDR3 has 16 residues. Unmatched junction bases numbered 4, after V lost 4 bases and J lost 0 bases. The CDR3 DNA reads TGTGCCAGCAGTTCGCGGGGACAGGGTAGCAATCAGCCCCAGCATTTT. Protein product: CASSSRGQGSNQPQHF.

The V and J genes are TRBV5-1 and TRBJ2-7; 7 bases align to TRBD1. Trimming took 5 bases from V and 4 from J; bases not matched to a gene: 12. The CDR3 covers 15 residues. Per germline, CDR1 SGHRS and CDR2 YFSETQ. CDR3 bases: TGCGCCAGCAGTCGAACCGGGACAGACTTTTACGAGCAGTACTTC. Translating gives CASSRTGTDFYEQYF.